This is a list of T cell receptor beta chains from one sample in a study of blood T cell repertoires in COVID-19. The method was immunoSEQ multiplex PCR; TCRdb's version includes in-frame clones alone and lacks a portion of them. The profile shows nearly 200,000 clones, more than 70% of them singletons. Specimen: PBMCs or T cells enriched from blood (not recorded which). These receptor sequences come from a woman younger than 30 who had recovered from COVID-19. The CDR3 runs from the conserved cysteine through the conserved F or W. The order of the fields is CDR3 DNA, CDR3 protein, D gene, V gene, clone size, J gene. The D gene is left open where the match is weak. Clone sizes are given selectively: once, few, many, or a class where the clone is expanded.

CDR3nt: TGTGCCAGCAGTTATGGGGCAGGAGAAAGTTATAATTCACCCCTCCACTTT
CDR3aa: CASSYGAGESYNSPLHF
d_gene: NA
v_gene: TRBV6-2/TRBV6-3
abundance: NA
j_gene: TRBJ1-6

CDR3nt: TGTGCCTGGAGTGCGAAGGAGCGGGGCAATGAGCAGTTCTTC
CDR3aa: CAWSAKERGNEQFF
d_gene: TRBD2
v_gene: TRBV30
abundance: NA
j_gene: TRBJ2-1

CDR3nt: TGCGCCAGCAGCCGCCCGGGGGATACGCAGTATTTT
CDR3aa: CASSRPGDTQYF
d_gene: NA
v_gene: TRBV5-1
abundance: NA
j_gene: TRBJ2-3

CDR3nt: TGTGCCAGTAGTCAGCAGGGGACAAACTACGAGCAGTACTTC
CDR3aa: CASSQQGTNYEQYF
d_gene: NA
v_gene: TRBV19
abundance: once
j_gene: TRBJ2-7

CDR3nt: TGTGCCAGCAGCTTATCCTCCGGGACTAGCGGGGGGGCGCGAACCGGGGAGCTGTTTTTT
CDR3aa: CASSLSSGTSGGARTGELFF
d_gene: TRBD2
v_gene: TRBV7-6
abundance: NA
j_gene: TRBJ2-2

CDR3nt: TGTGCCAGCAGCTTAGCGCGGGGAACTAATGAAAAACTGTTTTTT
CDR3aa: CASSLARGTNEKLFF
d_gene: NA
v_gene: TRBV7-9
abundance: NA
j_gene: TRBJ1-4

CDR3nt: TGTGCCAGCAGCACTACGGGACAGGGCAATGGAAACACCATATATTTT
CDR3aa: CASSTTGQGNGNTIYF
d_gene: TRBD1
v_gene: TRBV28
abundance: NA
j_gene: TRBJ1-3

CDR3nt: TGTGCCAGCAGCTTAGATCTTAAAGGGGGCTACGAGCAGTACTTC
CDR3aa: CASSLDLKGGYEQYF
d_gene: NA
v_gene: TRBV11-2
abundance: NA
j_gene: TRBJ2-7

CDR3nt: TGTGCCAGCAGTTCACGCGCAGGGGCCGGGCAGCATTTT
CDR3aa: CASSSRAGAGQHF
d_gene: NA
v_gene: TRBV12-3/TRBV12-4
abundance: NA
j_gene: TRBJ1-5

CDR3nt: TGTGCCAGCAGCCCCCCGACAGGGGCGGAAGATACGCAGTATTTT
CDR3aa: CASSPPTGAEDTQYF
d_gene: TRBD1
v_gene: TRBV7-2
abundance: NA
j_gene: TRBJ2-3

CDR3nt: TGTGCCAGCAGCCCGCGGGGGGCCCCAGTTAGCACAGATACGCAGTATTTT
CDR3aa: CASSPRGAPVSTDTQYF
d_gene: TRBD2
v_gene: TRBV7-3
abundance: NA
j_gene: TRBJ2-3

CDR3nt: TGTGCCTGGACCAATATCGGGGGGAACGGCTACACCTTC
CDR3aa: CAWTNIGGNGYTF
d_gene: NA
v_gene: TRBV30
abundance: NA
j_gene: TRBJ1-2

CDR3nt: TGTGCCAGCAGCTTAGAGTCCGGGACAGAGTTCGTTTATGGCTACACCTTC
CDR3aa: CASSLESGTEFVYGYTF
d_gene: TRBD1
v_gene: TRBV11-2
abundance: NA
j_gene: TRBJ1-2

CDR3nt: TGTGCCTCATCGACAGGCGGGGAGCTGTTTTTT
CDR3aa: CASSTGGELFF
d_gene: NA
v_gene: TRBV28
abundance: NA
j_gene: TRBJ2-2

CDR3nt: TGTGCCAGCGTGAGGGACAGCGGGGGGGGCACTGAAGCTTTCTTT
CDR3aa: CASVRDSGGGTEAFF
d_gene: TRBD1
v_gene: TRBV2
abundance: NA
j_gene: TRBJ1-1

CDR3nt: TGTGCCACCAGTGACACCCTTGGGACAGGGGGGGGCTACACCTTC
CDR3aa: CATSDTLGTGGGYTF
d_gene: TRBD1
v_gene: TRBV24-1
abundance: NA
j_gene: TRBJ1-2

CDR3nt: TGTGCCAGTAGCGACAGATATGGCTACACCTTC
CDR3aa: CASSDRYGYTF
d_gene: NA
v_gene: TRBV19
abundance: NA
j_gene: TRBJ1-2

CDR3nt: TGCGCCAGCAGCTTGGTCTCCAGTAACTATGGCTACACCTTC
CDR3aa: CASSLVSSNYGYTF
d_gene: NA
v_gene: TRBV5-1
abundance: NA
j_gene: TRBJ1-2

CDR3nt: TGTGCCAGCGGACCGACAGCAGGTCTTGAAGCTTTCTTT
CDR3aa: CASGPTAGLEAFF
d_gene: NA
v_gene: TRBV9
abundance: few
j_gene: TRBJ1-1

CDR3nt: TGTGCCAGCAGGACCGCGGGACCATCCTATGGCTACACCTTC
CDR3aa: CASRTAGPSYGYTF
d_gene: NA
v_gene: TRBV6-5
abundance: NA
j_gene: TRBJ1-2

CDR3nt: TGTGCCAGCAGCAAAACTAGTGGGCAGGTTGAGCAGTTCTTC
CDR3aa: CASSKTSGQVEQFF
d_gene: NA
v_gene: TRBV9
abundance: NA
j_gene: TRBJ2-1

CDR3nt: TGTGCCAGCAGCCGCCCGGAGATGAACACTGAAGCTTTCTTT
CDR3aa: CASSRPEMNTEAFF
d_gene: NA
v_gene: TRBV13
abundance: NA
j_gene: TRBJ1-1

CDR3nt: TGTGCCAGCAGCCTTGTGGGTAGCATAGGGACAAACTATGGCTACACCTTC
CDR3aa: CASSLVGSIGTNYGYTF
d_gene: NA
v_gene: TRBV28
abundance: NA
j_gene: TRBJ1-2

CDR3nt: TGCGCCAGCAGCTTGCAGACGGCTGGGAGCACTGAAGCTTTCTTT
CDR3aa: CASSLQTAGSTEAFF
d_gene: NA
v_gene: TRBV5-1
abundance: NA
j_gene: TRBJ1-1

CDR3nt: TGTGCCAGCAGCCAAGGGACTAGCGGGGGTAGTGAGACCCAGTACTTC
CDR3aa: CASSQGTSGGSETQYF
d_gene: TRBD2
v_gene: TRBV3-1/TRBV3-2
abundance: NA
j_gene: TRBJ2-5

CDR3nt: TGTGCCAGCAGCCCCAGGGTTATTCAGCCCCAGCATTTT
CDR3aa: CASSPRVIQPQHF
d_gene: NA
v_gene: TRBV28
abundance: NA
j_gene: TRBJ1-5

CDR3nt: TGTGCCAGCAGTGAATCCATCAGGGGTAATGAAAAACTGTTTTTT
CDR3aa: CASSESIRGNEKLFF
d_gene: NA
v_gene: TRBV25-1
abundance: NA
j_gene: TRBJ1-4

CDR3nt: TGTGCCAGCGGTACGCGTTCACTTAATGAAAAACTGTTTTTT
CDR3aa: CASGTRSLNEKLFF
d_gene: NA
v_gene: TRBV28
abundance: NA
j_gene: TRBJ1-4

CDR3nt: TGCGCCAGCAGCCCCCAGGACAGTATGAACACTGAAGCTTTCTTT
CDR3aa: CASSPQDSMNTEAFF
d_gene: NA
v_gene: TRBV5-1
abundance: NA
j_gene: TRBJ1-1

CDR3nt: TGTGCCAGCAGCCGCAGGTGGGGGGGGACGAACACCGGGGAGCTGTTTTTT
CDR3aa: CASSRRWGGTNTGELFF
d_gene: TRBD2
v_gene: TRBV28
abundance: NA
j_gene: TRBJ2-2

CDR3nt: TGTGCCAGCAGTGATTTGGGGGCATTGACCGGGGAGCTGTTTTTT
CDR3aa: CASSDLGALTGELFF
d_gene: NA
v_gene: TRBV2
abundance: NA
j_gene: TRBJ2-2

CDR3nt: TGTGCCAGTAGTCCGCAGGGCCAAGAGACCCAGTACTTC
CDR3aa: CASSPQGQETQYF
d_gene: NA
v_gene: TRBV19
abundance: NA
j_gene: TRBJ2-5

CDR3nt: TGTGCCAGCAGTGCTAGCGCCTTCACAGATACGCAGTATTTT
CDR3aa: CASSASAFTDTQYF
d_gene: NA
v_gene: TRBV2
abundance: NA
j_gene: TRBJ2-3

CDR3nt: TGTGCCACCAGTGACCCTCCCGGGGAGCTGTTTTTT
CDR3aa: CATSDPPGELFF
d_gene: NA
v_gene: TRBV24-1
abundance: NA
j_gene: TRBJ2-2

CDR3nt: TGTGCCAGCAGGGGGGGACAGGGAAAAGGAGAAAGCAATCAGCCCCAGCATTTT
CDR3aa: CASRGGQGKGESNQPQHF
d_gene: TRBD1
v_gene: TRBV27
abundance: few
j_gene: TRBJ1-5

CDR3nt: TGCAGCGTTGAAGGCCGGCCGGTGGGGAGCACTGAAGCTTTCTTT
CDR3aa: CSVEGRPVGSTEAFF
d_gene: NA
v_gene: TRBV29-1
abundance: NA
j_gene: TRBJ1-1

CDR3nt: TGTGCCAGCAGCGTAGGGACAAGGACTGAAGCTTTCTTT
CDR3aa: CASSVGTRTEAFF
d_gene: NA
v_gene: TRBV9
abundance: NA
j_gene: TRBJ1-1

CDR3nt: TGTGCCACCAGCAGAGTGGCAGGCAATGAGCAGTTCTTC
CDR3aa: CATSRVAGNEQFF
d_gene: NA
v_gene: TRBV15
abundance: NA
j_gene: TRBJ2-1

CDR3nt: TGTGCCTGGAAGAGAGAGGTTCCCCGGAGGGGTGGCTACACCTTC
CDR3aa: CAWKREVPRRGGYTF
d_gene: NA
v_gene: TRBV30
abundance: NA
j_gene: TRBJ1-2

CDR3nt: TGTGCCAGCAGTGAGACAGATTATGGCTACACCTTC
CDR3aa: CASSETDYGYTF
d_gene: NA
v_gene: TRBV2
abundance: NA
j_gene: TRBJ1-2

CDR3nt: TGTGCCAGCAGCGTAGAGGGTGGAGGGAACACTGAAGCTTTCTTT
CDR3aa: CASSVEGGGNTEAFF
d_gene: NA
v_gene: TRBV9
abundance: NA
j_gene: TRBJ1-1

CDR3nt: TGCGCCAGCAGCCAAGGGGACACCTTTTACTACGAGCAGTACTTC
CDR3aa: CASSQGDTFYYEQYF
d_gene: NA
v_gene: TRBV4-1
abundance: once
j_gene: TRBJ2-7

CDR3nt: TGTGCCAGCAGCCGGGACAGGGGGAGTGTAGCTTTCTTT
CDR3aa: CASSRDRGSVAFF
d_gene: TRBD1
v_gene: TRBV5-6
abundance: NA
j_gene: TRBJ1-1

CDR3nt: TGTGCCAGCAGCCCTGGACAGACATCTGCAACTAATGAAAAACTGTTTTTT
CDR3aa: CASSPGQTSATNEKLFF
d_gene: NA
v_gene: TRBV7-6
abundance: NA
j_gene: TRBJ1-4